These 15 T cell receptor beta chains were sequenced from one sample in a study of spatial heterogeneity in lung cancer. Time point specified: sample taken at primary tumor resection. TCRdb fed the 5' RACE reads into MiXCR, producing one record per CDR3 protein. Among 2,500 to 4,000 distinct CDR3 sequences listed, under 3.5% were seen once. No antigen is known for these receptors. Study-level points and caveats: Counts of expanded intratumoral alpha and beta TCRs tracked tumor mutation counts.

The source material was lung tumor tissue, sampled at surgery. The receptors come from a male donor with early-stage non-small cell lung cancer.

On this clonotype: With a much larger clone just one base away, this may be a read error. V gene TRBV4-3 combines with J gene TRBJ2-3, with 7 bases matching TRBD2. CDR3 length: 13 residues. The V gene's germline CDR1 is LGHNA and CDR2 YSLEER. CDR3 loop: CAGSRPGGDTQYF. The CDR3 coding sequence is TGCGCCGGCAGCCGCCCGGGGGGAGATACGCAGTATTTT.

The sample holds many counts of this clonotype. V is TRBV2 and J is TRBJ2-5; D remains unclear. This CDR3 spans 11 amino acids. CDR1 and CDR2 (germline): SNHLY, FYNNEI. V lost 3 bases and J lost 5, with 4 bases in between. CDR3 loop: CASSDWETQYF. The CDR3 nucleotides read TGTGCCAGCAGTGATTGGGAGACCCAGTACTTC.

Relative to its sample, this clonotype is medium-sized. The chain recombines TRBV11-2 with TRBJ2-3, with a possible D match to TRBD2 (5 bases). Germline CDR1 reads SGHAT; CDR2 reads FQNNGV. This CDR3 is built from 14 residues. V lost 5 bases to trimming and J lost 4 bases, with 13 bases between them. CDR3 loop: CASSPTRLADTQYF. CDR3 bases: TGTGCCAGCAGCCCCACTAGATTAGCAGATACGCAGTATTTT. The full variable domain, rest sourced from reference TRBV11-2 and TRBJ2-3, is EAGVAQSPRYKIIEKRQSVAFWCNPISGHATLYWYQQILGQGPKLLIQFQNNGVVDDSQLPKDRFSAERLKGVDSTLKIQPAKLEDSAVYLCASSPTRLADTQYFGPGTRLTVL.

By share, this clonotype ranks as medium-sized. This rearrangement joins TRBV5-4 to TRBJ2-2; D call uncertain. Trimming pared 1 base from V and 1 base from J, leaving 5 bases between. This CDR3 comprises 14 residues. The germline gives CDR1 SGHNT, CDR2 YYREEE (reference sequence). The CDR3 sequence: CASSLKENTGELFF. CDR3 nucleotide sequence: TGTGCCAGCAGCTTGAAGGAGAACACCGGGGAGCTGTTTTTT.

Relative to its sample, this clonotype is medium-sized. V and J are TRBV2 and TRBJ2-7; D perhaps matches TRBD1 (6 bases). Germline-derived CDR1 and CDR2 are SNHLY and FYNNEI. The V gene lost 6 bases and the J gene lost 4 bases, with 19 bases spanning the gap. The CDR3 is made up of 15 amino acids. The CDR3 sequence: CASRARDNPRYEQYV. The CDR3 coding sequence is TGTGCCAGCAGGGCCCGGGACAACCCGCGGTACGAGCAGTACGTC.

The table lists this clonotype with many counts. The CDR3 spells CASSPGQGAPGTGELFF. The CDR3 nucleotides read TGTGCCAGCTCACCGGGACAGGGGGCACCCGGCACCGGGGAGCTGTTTTTT. The chain carries TRBV18 and TRBJ2-2; TRBD1 agrees at 12 bases. Germline-derived CDR1 and CDR2 are KGHSH and LQKENI. The CDR3 covers 17 residues. V lost 3 bases to trimming and J lost 4 bases; unmatched junction nucleotides: 6. Variable domain in full (rest from reference TRBV18 and TRBJ2-2): NAGVMQNPRHLVRRRGQEARLRCSPMKGHSHVYWYRQLPEEGLKFMVYLQKENIIDESGMPKERFSAEFPKEGPSILRIQQVVRGDSAAYFCASSPGQGAPGTGELFFGEGSRLTVL.

Details on this clonotype: Mismatch with germline at one junction end may stem from a read error. The J gene is TRBJ2-1, the V gene TRBV5-1; D remains ambiguous. CDR1 is SGHRS, CDR2 YFSETQ, per germline. This CDR3 has 16 amino acids. As DNA, the CDR3 is TGCGCCAGCAGCTTGGGGTCACCGGGCTCCTACAATGAGCAGTTATTC. Translating it yields CASSLGSPGSYNEQLF.

This clonotype was detected ten times or more. The chain carries TRBV2 and TRBJ2-1, with 13 nucleotides matching TRBD2. CDR3 size: 14 residues. The V and J ends lost 7 bases and 12 bases, in that order; junction bases with no gene match: 9. The germline CDR1 and CDR2 sequences are SNHLY and FYNNEI. The CDR3 coding sequence is TGTGCCAGCACCGGGACTAGCGGGGCTCTGGGGCAGTTCTTC. Its protein is CASTGTSGALGQFF.

This clonotype ranks as medium-sized. The V gene is TRBV10-3, the J gene TRBJ2-6; no reliable D call. CDR1 ENHRY and CDR2 SYGVKD come from the germline V gene. The CDR3 is 13 amino acids. Deletions cut 10 bases from V and 2 bases from J, with 9 bases between. The chain's CDR3 is CATKNPGANVLTF. CDR3 in DNA: TGTGCCACCAAAAACCCTGGGGCCAACGTCCTGACTTTC.

This clonotype is classed as medium-sized. This chain joins TRBV12-3 or TRBV12-4 and TRBJ2-5; D is unclear. Trimming took 6 bases from V and 5 from J, leaving 13 bases between them. The CDR3 sequence is 13 residues long. In nucleotides, the CDR3 is TGTGCCAGCAGCTTCTCCCGTCAGGAGACCCAGTACTTC. Translated, it gives CASSFSRQETQYF.

By share of the sample, this clonotype is medium-sized. This rearrangement joins TRBV7-8 to TRBJ1-3; D gene unclear. V lost 4 bases and J 3 bases, leaving 19 bases between the germline ends. CDR1 SGHVS and CDR2 FQNEAQ come from the germline V gene. This CDR3 contains 17 residues. The CDR3 sequence is CASSSYRLPVVGNTIYF. CDR3 bases: TGTGCCAGCAGCTCCTACCGGCTACCGGTCGTTGGAAACACCATATATTTT.

The table lists this clonotype with a few counts. The CDR3 loop is CSAPPGQGNEQFF. Written as DNA, the CDR3 is TGCAGTGCTCCGCCGGGACAGGGTAATGAGCAGTTCTTC. The chain has TRBV20-1 and TRBJ2-1, with 9 bases identical to TRBD1. The CDR3 runs to 13 residues. The V segment lost 5 bases and the J segment 7 bases; nucleotides outside the gene matches: 6. Germline CDR1 and CDR2: DFQATT and SNEGSKA (reference sequence).

Many counts were recorded for this clonotype. The chain combines TRBV30 with TRBJ2-7; D uncertain. The germline V gene encodes CDR1 GTSNPN and CDR2 SVGIG (reference sequence). The CDR3 sequence is 12 residues long. Deletions cut 2 bases from V and 3 bases from J, with 8 bases between. The CDR3 loop is CAWSFADYEQYF. The DNA of the CDR3 is TGTGCCTGGAGTTTCGCAGACTACGAGCAGTACTTC.

This clonotype was detected many times. CDR3 DNA: TGTGCCAGCAGCCCGGGTGGAAACATTCAGTACTTC. Residues: CASSPGGNIQYF. This chain joins TRBV12-3 or TRBV12-4 and TRBJ2-4; no definite D call. Deletions cut 6 bases from V and 6 bases from J, with 9 bases between. The CDR3 contains 12 residues.

V usage is TRBV18 and J usage is TRBJ1-1, with D perhaps matching TRBD1 (5 bases). CDR3 length: 13 residues. Germline V gene lookup returns CDR1 KGHSH and CDR2 LQKENI. Trimming left V 6 bases short and J 11 bases short, with 19 bases between. The CDR3 spells CASSQAEGHGAFF. CDR3 nucleotide sequence: TGTGCCAGCTCCCAGGCAGAGGGGCATGGGGCTTTCTTT.